Given below is one TCR beta chain in context. This sample was included in a study of T cell changes during pregnancy in multiple sclerosis. The CDR3 is 14 residues long. Germline values: CDR1 SGHRS, CDR2 YFSETQ. The J segment lost 2 bases and the V segment lost 3 bases, leaving 4 bases of the junction unmatched. Libraries were prepared by immunoSEQ multiplex PCR; TCRdb keeps only in-frame clonotypes and omits some of them. The sample has 55,000 to 65,000 clones, approximately 94% seen once. The sequence was obtained from a female donor with multiple sclerosis, enrolled in a pregnancy study. This sample comprised CD8+ T cells from peripheral blood mononuclear cells, obtained in the third trimester of pregnancy. The chain is built from TRBV5-1 and TRBJ2-5; 7 positions agree with TRBD2. For the CDR3, the DNA is TGCGCCAGCAGCTCCGGGACTATTCAAGAGACCCAGTACTTC. The encoded protein is CASSSGTIQETQYF.